This T cell receptor beta chain is drawn from a study of blood T cells in healthy people across ages (dated by TCRdb to between 2015 and 2017). Background on the whole study: In model experiments, template switching captured roughly one uniquely barcoded TCR beta cDNA molecule for every two T cells. Using deep sequencing normalized with unique cDNA molecular identifiers, the study measured how TCR beta repertoire diversity changes with age. The donors were split into four age groups: young (average about 15 years), middle-aged (roughly 39), aged (about 56) and long-lived (about 82). To avoid experimental bias, donors of different ages were randomly spread across the sequencing lanes. For two donors (one aged 18 to 30 and one aged 80 or older), the study analyzed two additional independent replicas of 1 million unique cDNA reads from the same blood draw.

Paper-wide results and their limitations: Estimates of total diversity from one million sequenced T cells were regarded as lower bounds and underestimates. Conclusive comparison of naive and antigen-experienced compartments was prevented by the profiling of bulk unsorted PBMCs. Observed TCR beta diversity per million T cells fell roughly linearly with age, and a significant reduction was already apparent by age around 44. Compared with the aged group, the long-lived group had more naive CD4+ T cells, fewer expanded clones and increased TCR diversity, suggesting age selection. There was a strong correlation between observed TCR beta diversity and the percentage of naive T cells measured by flow cytometry. The CMV infection status of donors was not known, potentially confounding age-related changes in expanded clonotypes.

The receptor library was made with 5' RACE. Sequenced using an Illumina HiSeq 2500. A second PCR of about 6 to 12 cycles was run with a J-beta primer mix and a sample-barcoded 5' primer. A unique molecular identifier was introduced onto each TCR beta cDNA molecule by a template-switch 5' adaptor carrying 12 random nucleotides. Each sample yielded at least 2.5 million CDR3-containing paired-end reads. The Mint cDNA synthesis kit, primed by a TRBC-specific oligonucleotide, was used to synthesize first-strand cDNA from all RNA. Following uracil-DNA glycosylase treatment, all cDNA underwent a first 18-cycle PCR with the universal primers M1SS and BC2_uni_R. From the authors' description of their analysis: Each sample was normalized by randomly selecting 1 million high-quality reads, each carrying a distinct molecular identifier. Reads sharing molecular identifiers were discarded rather than binned into consensus sequences. MiTCR, set to a Q25 quality threshold and the strictest error-elimination algorithm, was used for CDR3 identification, clonotype clustering and error correction. Lower-bound total TCR beta diversity was estimated with a nonparametric unseen species model using Euler transformation. The public reads were quality trimmed at Q25 with fastp and then assembled into clones with MiXCR by TCRdb, keeping productive beta chains. Entries are consolidated by CDR3 protein sequence, retaining the most common genes and DNA. These V and J calls are TCRdb output, not the study's own analysis. The sample table records 1.2 million to 1.5 million distinct CDR3 sequences; approximately 63% of these occur just once. More than 6% of the sample is in the top ten clones.

Donors were about 36 systemically healthy Caucasian individuals from Russia aged roughly 6 to 90 years. Ten milliliters of peripheral blood were drawn from each donor into EDTA-treated Vacutainer tubes. Ficoll-Paque density-gradient centrifugation was used to isolate PBMCs, with at least 6.5 million per sample. Trizol reagent was used to extract total RNA from PBMCs, with at least 5.5 micrograms per sample. For every donor, an aliquot of PBMCs went through flow cytometry to measure the percentages of naive CD45RAhigh/CD27high T cells. Comments on this clonotype: Its antigen remains undetermined. Within one base of it there is no much larger clone, and no base qualities were kept.

Here V drops 4 bases and J drops 3 bases, and the junction holds 6 bases not matched to any gene. The CDR3, cysteine through phenylalanine, is 15 amino acids long. Only the CDR3 part of the read is kept: 45 bases, read in frame from the first base. The germline V gene encodes CDR1 SGHRS and CDR2 YFSETQ. Sequencing input: blood. The origin of this receptor is a man aged 18 to 30 in good health. The chain is made from TRBV5-1 and TRBJ1-5, and 8 junction bases match TRBD1. The encoded CDR3 is CASSTGTGHNQPQHF. The DNA reads as follows: TGCGCCAGCAGCACCGGGACAGGCCACAATCAGCCCCAGCATTTT.